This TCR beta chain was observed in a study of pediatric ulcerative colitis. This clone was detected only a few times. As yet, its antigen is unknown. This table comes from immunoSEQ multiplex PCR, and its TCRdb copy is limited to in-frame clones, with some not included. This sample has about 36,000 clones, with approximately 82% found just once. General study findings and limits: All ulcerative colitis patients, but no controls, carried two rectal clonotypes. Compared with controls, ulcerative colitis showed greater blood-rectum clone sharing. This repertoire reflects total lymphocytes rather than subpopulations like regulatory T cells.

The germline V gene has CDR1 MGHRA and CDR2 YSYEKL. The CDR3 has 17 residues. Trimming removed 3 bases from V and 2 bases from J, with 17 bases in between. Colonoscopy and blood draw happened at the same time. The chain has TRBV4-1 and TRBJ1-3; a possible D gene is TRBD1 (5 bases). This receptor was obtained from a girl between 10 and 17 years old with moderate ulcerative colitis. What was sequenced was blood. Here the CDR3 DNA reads TGCGCCAGCAGCCAGGCCCAAGGCGGGACCGCTGGAAACACCATATATTTT. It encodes CASSQAQGGTAGNTIYF.